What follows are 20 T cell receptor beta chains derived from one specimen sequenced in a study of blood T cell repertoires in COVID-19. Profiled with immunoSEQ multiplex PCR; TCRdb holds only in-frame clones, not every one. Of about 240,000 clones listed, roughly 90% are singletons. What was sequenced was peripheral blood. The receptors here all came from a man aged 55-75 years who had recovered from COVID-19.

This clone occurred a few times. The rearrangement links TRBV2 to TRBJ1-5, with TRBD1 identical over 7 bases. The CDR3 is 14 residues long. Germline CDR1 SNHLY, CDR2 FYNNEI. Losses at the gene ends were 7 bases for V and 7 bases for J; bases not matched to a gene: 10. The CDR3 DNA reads TGTGCCAGCAAAGGTGTGCCAGGGGGACAGCCCCAGCATTTT. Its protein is CASKGVPGGQPQHF.

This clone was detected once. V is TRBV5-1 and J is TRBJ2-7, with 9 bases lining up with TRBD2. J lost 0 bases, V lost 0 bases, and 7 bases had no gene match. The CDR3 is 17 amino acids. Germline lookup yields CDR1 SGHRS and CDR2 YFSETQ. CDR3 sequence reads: CASSLVARGGPSYEQYF. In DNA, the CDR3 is TGCGCCAGCAGCTTGGTGGCGCGGGGGGGGCCCTCCTACGAGCAGTACTTC.

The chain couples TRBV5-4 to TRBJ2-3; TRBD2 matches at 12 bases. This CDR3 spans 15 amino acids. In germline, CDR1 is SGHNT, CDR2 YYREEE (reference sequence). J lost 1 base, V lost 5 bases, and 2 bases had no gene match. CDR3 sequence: CASSRTSGGTDTQYF. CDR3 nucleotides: TGTGCCAGCAGTCGGACTAGCGGGGGCACAGATACGCAGTATTTT.

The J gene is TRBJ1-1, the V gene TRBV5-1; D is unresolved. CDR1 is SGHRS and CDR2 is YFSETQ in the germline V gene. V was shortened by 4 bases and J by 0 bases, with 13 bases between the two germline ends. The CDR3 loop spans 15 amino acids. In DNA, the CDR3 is TGCGCCAGCAGCCTAGAACCCAGAGTGAACACTGAAGCTTTCTTT. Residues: CASSLEPRVNTEAFF.

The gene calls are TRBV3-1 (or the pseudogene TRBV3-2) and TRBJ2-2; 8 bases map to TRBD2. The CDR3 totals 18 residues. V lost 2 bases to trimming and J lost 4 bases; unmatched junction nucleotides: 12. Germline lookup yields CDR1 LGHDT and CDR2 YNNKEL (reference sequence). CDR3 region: CASSQPRGAGGRTGELFF. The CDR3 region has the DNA TGTGCCAGCAGCCAACCCCGGGGGGCGGGGGGACGCACCGGGGAGCTGTTTTTT.

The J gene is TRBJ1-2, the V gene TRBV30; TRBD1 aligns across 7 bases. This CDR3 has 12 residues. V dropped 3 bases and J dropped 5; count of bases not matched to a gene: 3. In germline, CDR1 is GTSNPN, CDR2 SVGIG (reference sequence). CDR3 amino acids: CAWSTTGYGYTF. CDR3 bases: TGTGCCTGGAGCACGACAGGGTATGGCTACACCTTC.

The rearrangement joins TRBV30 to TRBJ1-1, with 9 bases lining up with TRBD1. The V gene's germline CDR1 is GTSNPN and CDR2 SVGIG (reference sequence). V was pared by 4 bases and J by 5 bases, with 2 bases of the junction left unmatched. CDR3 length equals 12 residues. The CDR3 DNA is TGTGCCTGGAAGGACAGGGGTACTGAAGCTTTCTTT. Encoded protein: CAWKDRGTEAFF.

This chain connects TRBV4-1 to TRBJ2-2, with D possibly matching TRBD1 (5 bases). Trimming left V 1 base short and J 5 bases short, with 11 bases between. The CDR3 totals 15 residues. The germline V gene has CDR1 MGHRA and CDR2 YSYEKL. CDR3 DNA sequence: TGCGCCAGCAGCCAAGCGGCAGGGCGTACCGGGGAGCTGTTTTTT. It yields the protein CASSQAAGRTGELFF.

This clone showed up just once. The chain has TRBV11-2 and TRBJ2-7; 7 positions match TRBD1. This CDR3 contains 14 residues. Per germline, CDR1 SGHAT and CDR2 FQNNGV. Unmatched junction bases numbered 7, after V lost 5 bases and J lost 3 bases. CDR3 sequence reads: CASSKRTGDYEQYF. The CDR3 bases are TGTGCCAGCAGCAAAAGGACAGGTGACTACGAGCAGTACTTC.

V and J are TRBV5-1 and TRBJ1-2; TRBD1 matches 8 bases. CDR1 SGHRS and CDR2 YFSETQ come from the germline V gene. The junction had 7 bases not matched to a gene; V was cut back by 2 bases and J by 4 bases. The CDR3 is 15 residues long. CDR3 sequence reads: CASSFASGTGYGYTF. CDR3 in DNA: TGCGCCAGCAGCTTCGCCTCCGGGACAGGCTATGGCTACACCTTC.

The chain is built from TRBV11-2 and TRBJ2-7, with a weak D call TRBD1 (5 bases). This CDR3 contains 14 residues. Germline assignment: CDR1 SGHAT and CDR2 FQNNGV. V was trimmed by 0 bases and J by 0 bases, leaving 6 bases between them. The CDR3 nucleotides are TGTGCCAGCAGCTTAGAGGACACCTCCTACGAGCAGTACGTC. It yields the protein CASSLEDTSYEQYV.

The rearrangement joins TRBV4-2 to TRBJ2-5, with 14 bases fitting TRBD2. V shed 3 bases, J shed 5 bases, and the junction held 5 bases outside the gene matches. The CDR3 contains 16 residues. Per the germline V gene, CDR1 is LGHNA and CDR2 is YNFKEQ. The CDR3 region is CASSQRLAGGHETQYF. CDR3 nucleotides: TGTGCCAGCAGCCAGCGACTAGCGGGGGGGCATGAGACCCAGTACTTC.

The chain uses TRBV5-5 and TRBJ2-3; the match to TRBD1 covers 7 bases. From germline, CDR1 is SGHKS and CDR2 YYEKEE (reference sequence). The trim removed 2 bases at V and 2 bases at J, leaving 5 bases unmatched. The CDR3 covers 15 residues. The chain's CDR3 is CASSLRDSYTDTQYF. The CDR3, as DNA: TGTGCCAGCAGCTTAAGGGACAGTTACACAGATACGCAGTATTTT.

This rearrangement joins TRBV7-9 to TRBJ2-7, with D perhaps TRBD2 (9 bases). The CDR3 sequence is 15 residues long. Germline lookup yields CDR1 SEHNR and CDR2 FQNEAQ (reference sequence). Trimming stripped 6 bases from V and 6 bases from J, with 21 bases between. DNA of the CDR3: TGTGCCAGCAGGCCCCAGGGGGCGGGGGGGCGCGAGCAGTACGTC. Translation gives CASRPQGAGGREQYV.

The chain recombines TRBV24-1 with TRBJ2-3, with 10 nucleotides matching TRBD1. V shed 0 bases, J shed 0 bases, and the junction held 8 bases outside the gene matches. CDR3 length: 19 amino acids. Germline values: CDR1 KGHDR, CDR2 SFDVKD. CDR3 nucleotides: TGTGCCACCAGTGATTTGCAGGCCGGGACAGGGGCTAGCACAGATACGCAGTATTTT. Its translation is CATSDLQAGTGASTDTQYF.

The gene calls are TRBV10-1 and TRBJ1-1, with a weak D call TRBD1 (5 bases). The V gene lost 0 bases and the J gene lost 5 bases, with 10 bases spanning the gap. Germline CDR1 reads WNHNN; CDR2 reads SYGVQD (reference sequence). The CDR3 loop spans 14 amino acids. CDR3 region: CASSESIRVTEAFF. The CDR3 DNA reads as TGCGCCAGCAGTGAGTCGATCAGGGTGACTGAAGCTTTCTTT.

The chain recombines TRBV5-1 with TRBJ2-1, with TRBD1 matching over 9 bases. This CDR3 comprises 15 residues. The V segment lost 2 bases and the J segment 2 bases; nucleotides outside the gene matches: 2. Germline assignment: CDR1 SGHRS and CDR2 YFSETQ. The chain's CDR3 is CASSLRTGAYNEQFF. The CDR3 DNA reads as TGCGCCAGCAGCTTAAGGACAGGGGCCTACAATGAGCAGTTCTTC.

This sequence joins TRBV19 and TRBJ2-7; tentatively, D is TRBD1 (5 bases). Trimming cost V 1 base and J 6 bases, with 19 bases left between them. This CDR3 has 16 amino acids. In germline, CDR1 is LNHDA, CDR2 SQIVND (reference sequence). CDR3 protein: CASSIAYPGHSGEQYF. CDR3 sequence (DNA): TGTGCCAGTAGTATAGCCTACCCCGGACACTCTGGCGAGCAGTACTTC.

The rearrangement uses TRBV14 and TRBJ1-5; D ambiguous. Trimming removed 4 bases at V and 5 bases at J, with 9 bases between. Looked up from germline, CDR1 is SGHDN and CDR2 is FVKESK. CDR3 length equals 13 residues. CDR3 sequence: CASSRSGDQPQHF. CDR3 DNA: TGTGCCAGCAGCCGCTCCGGGGATCAGCCCCAGCATTTT.

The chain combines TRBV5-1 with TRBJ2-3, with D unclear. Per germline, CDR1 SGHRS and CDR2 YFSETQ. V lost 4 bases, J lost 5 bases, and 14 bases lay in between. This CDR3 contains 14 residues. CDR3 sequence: CASSRSPPGDTQYF. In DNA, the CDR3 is TGCGCCAGCAGCCGAAGTCCACCGGGAGATACGCAGTATTTT.